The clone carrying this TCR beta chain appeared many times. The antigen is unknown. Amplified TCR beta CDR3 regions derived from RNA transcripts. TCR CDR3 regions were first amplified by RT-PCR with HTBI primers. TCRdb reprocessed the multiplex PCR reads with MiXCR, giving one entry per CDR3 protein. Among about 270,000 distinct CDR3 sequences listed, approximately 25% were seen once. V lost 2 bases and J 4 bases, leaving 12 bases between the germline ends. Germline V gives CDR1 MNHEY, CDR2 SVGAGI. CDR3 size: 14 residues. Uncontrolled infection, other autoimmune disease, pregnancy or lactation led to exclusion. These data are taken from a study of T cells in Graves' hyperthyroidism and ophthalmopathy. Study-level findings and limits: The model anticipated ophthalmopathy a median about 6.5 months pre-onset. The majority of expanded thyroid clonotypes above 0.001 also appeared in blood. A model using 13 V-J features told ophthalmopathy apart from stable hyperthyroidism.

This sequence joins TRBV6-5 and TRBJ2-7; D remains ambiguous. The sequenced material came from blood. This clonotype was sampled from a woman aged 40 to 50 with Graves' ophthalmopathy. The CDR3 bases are TGTGCCAGCAGTTACGGGAACCACGGGTACGAGCAGTACTTC. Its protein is CASSYGNHGYEQYF.